The sequence of this T cell receptor beta chain was determined in a study of blood T cell repertoires in COVID-19. The V gene's germline CDR1 is MNHEY and CDR2 SMNVEV (reference sequence). V lost 0 bases, J lost 4 bases, and 12 bases lay in between. The CDR3 totals 15 residues. Clones were read by immunoSEQ multiplex PCR, and TCRdb kept only the in-frame ones, dropping some. The repertoire includes some 290,000 clones, approximately 87% of them detected once, and approximately 12% sits in the top ten. The receptor was isolated from a woman aged 25-40 years with COVID-19, enrolled during active disease. Material: peripheral blood. The V and J genes are TRBV27 and TRBJ2-5; maybe TRBD1 (6 bases). CDR3 DNA: TGTGCCAGCAGTTTATCCCCAGGGGCGGGAGAGACCCAGTACTTC. This gives the protein CASSLSPGAGETQYF.